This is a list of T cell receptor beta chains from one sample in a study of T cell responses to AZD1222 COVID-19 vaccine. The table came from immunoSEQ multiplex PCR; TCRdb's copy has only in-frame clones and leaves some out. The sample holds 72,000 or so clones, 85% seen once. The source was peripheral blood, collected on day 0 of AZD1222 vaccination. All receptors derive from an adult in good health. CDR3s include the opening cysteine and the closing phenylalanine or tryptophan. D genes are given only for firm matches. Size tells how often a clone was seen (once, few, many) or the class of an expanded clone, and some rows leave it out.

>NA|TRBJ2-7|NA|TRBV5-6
TGTGCCAGCAGCGGGGTAGCCTACGAGCAGTACTTC
CASSGVAYEQYF
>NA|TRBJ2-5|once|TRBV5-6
TGTGCCAGCAGCTTTTTTTTCGTAGAGACCCAGTACTTC
CASSFFFVETQYF
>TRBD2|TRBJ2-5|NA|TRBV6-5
TGTGCCAGCAGTTCCGGACTAGCGGGAGTAGAGACCCAGTACTTC
CASSSGLAGVETQYF
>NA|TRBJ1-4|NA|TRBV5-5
TGTGCCAGCAGCTCTGGACAGTATAATGAAAAACTGTTTTTT
CASSSGQYNEKLFF
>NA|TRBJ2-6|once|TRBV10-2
TGCGCCAGCAAAACGCTATCTGGGGCCAACGTCCTGACTTTC
CASKTLSGANVLTF
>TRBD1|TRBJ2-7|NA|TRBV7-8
TGTGCCAGCAGCCTAGGGGGCGGGCTTAGCTCCTACGAGCAGTACTTC
CASSLGGGLSSYEQYF
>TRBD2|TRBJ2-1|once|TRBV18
TGTGCCAGCTCACCACCACTAGCGGCCTACAATGAGCAGTTCTTC
CASSPPLAAYNEQFF
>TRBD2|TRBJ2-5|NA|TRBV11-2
TGTGCCAGCAGCTCCCTTGCGGGAGGAGTGTCAGAGACCCAGTACTTC
CASSSLAGGVSETQYF
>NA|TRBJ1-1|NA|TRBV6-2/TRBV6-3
TGTGCCAGCAGTTTTGATCAAGGAGGGGGTTTTTGGCACACTGAAGCTTTCTTT
CASSFDQGGGFWHTEAFF
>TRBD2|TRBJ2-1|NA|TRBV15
TGTGCCACCAGCAACGGGGCTAGCGGGGGTTATGAGCAGTTCTTC
CATSNGASGGYEQFF
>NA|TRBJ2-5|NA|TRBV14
TGTGCCAGCAGCCAAGAGGGCCCTAGGGGAGAGACCCAGTACTTC
CASSQEGPRGETQYF
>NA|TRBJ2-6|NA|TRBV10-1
TGCGCCAGCAGTGAGTCGCGGGCTGCTGGGGCCAACGTCCTGACTTTC
CASSESRAAGANVLTF
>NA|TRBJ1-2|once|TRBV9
TGTGCCAGCAGAGGGGCGTCGGGGGTCGACTATGGCTACACCTTC
CASRGASGVDYGYTF
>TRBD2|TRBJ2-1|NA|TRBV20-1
TGCAGTGCTAGTCGAACTAGCGGAGAAACCTACAATGAGCAGTTCTTC
CSASRTSGETYNEQFF
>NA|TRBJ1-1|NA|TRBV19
TGTGCCAGTAGTATAGCTCACCCCGGTGAAGCTTTCTTT
CASSIAHPGEAFF
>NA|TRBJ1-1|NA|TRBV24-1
TGTGCCACCACTCCGATGGGGATCAGGACGAACACTGAAGCTTTCTTT
CATTPMGIRTNTEAFF
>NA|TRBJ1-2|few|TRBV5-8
TGTGCCAGCAGCTTGGACGAAGGCTATGGCTACACCTTC
CASSLDEGYGYTF
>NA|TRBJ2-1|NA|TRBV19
TGTGCCAGTAGTATCTTATTGAGAGACGAGCAGTTCTTC
CASSILLRDEQFF
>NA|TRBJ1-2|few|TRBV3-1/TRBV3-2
TGTGCCAGCAGCCATCACAGACGAAACTATGGCTACACCTTC
CASSHHRRNYGYTF
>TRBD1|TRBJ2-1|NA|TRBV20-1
TGCAGTGCTAGTTTGGGGACAGGGGTTCGGAATGAGCAGTTCTTC
CSASLGTGVRNEQFF
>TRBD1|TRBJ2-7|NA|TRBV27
TGTGCCAGCAGTTCCTACCGGGACAGCTCCTACGAGCAGTACTTC
CASSSYRDSSYEQYF
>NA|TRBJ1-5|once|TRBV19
TGTGCCAGTATTAGTCCGGGGGGCGGACAGCCCCAGCATTTT
CASISPGGGQPQHF
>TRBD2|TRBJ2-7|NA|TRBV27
TGTGCCAGCAGTTCCGCCGGGAGCGGGAGGTTCTACGAGCAGTACTTC
CASSSAGSGRFYEQYF
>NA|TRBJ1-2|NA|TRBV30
TGTGCCTGGACGCCAGGAGGTTGGAAAGGCTACACCTTC
CAWTPGGWKGYTF
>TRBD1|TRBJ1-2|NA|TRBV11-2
TGTGCCAGCAGCTCTTCGACTAGGGGGCAATGGGGCTACACCTTC
CASSSSTRGQWGYTF
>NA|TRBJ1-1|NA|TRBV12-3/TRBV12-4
TGTGCCAGCAGTTTGGGGAGGCGGACTGAAGCTTTCTTT
CASSLGRRTEAFF
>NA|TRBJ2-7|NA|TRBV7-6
TGTGCCAGCAGCTTAGATCCGTACTCCTACGAGCAGTACTTC
CASSLDPYSYEQYF
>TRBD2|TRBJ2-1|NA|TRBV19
TGTGCCACGCTCGCGGGGGGGGGTGAGCAGTTCTTC
CATLAGGGEQFF
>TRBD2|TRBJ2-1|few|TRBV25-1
TGTGCCAGCAGTCCCTATGGGCGGGAGGGTACCTACAATGAGCAGTTCTTC
CASSPYGREGTYNEQFF
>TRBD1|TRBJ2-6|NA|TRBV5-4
TGTGCCAGCAGCGTGACAGGGAGCTGGGGTGGGGCCAACGTCCTGACTTTC
CASSVTGSWGGANVLTF
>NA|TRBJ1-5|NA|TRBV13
TGTGCCAGCAGTCTTGGGGGTGGGCCCCAGCATTTT
CASSLGGGPQHF
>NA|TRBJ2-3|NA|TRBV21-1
TGTGCCAGCAGCAAAAAGAGAGGCCAGGGCACAGATACGCAGTATTTT
CASSKKRGQGTDTQYF
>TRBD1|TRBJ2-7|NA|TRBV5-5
TGTGCCAGCAGCTCGGGACAGGGGTCCTCCTACGAGCAGTACTTC
CASSSGQGSSYEQYF
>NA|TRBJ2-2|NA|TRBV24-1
TGTGCCACCAGTCTCGAGAACACCGGGGAGCTGTTTTTT
CATSLENTGELFF
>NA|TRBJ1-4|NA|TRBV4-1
TGCGCCAGCAGCCAAGGGACAGTTGCAACTAATGAAAAACTGTTTTTT
CASSQGTVATNEKLFF
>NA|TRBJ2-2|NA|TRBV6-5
TGTGCCAGACTAACCGGGGAGCTGTTTTTT
CARLTGELFF
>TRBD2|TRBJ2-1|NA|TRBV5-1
TGCGCCAGCAGCACGGTAGCGGGGGGGCCCCACAATGAGCAGTTCTTC
CASSTVAGGPHNEQFF
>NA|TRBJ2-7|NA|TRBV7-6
TGTGCCAGCAGCCCGAACCCGGGACACCTTGGGTACGAGCAGTACTTC
CASSPNPGHLGYEQYF
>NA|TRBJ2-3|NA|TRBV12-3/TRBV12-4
TGTGCCAGCAGCACTCAGGGTATAACGCAGTATTTT
CASSTQGITQYF
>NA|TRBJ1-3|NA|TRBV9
TGTGCCAGCAGCGTAGAAGGTTTCCGTTCCTCTGGAAACACCATATATTTT
CASSVEGFRSSGNTIYF
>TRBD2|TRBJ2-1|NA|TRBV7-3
TGTGCCAGCAGCACTCTAGCGGGGGGCAGTGAGCAGTTCTTC
CASSTLAGGSEQFF
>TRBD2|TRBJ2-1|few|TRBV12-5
TGTGCTAGTGGTCTCATAGCGGGAGTAAATGAGCAGTTCTTC
CASGLIAGVNEQFF
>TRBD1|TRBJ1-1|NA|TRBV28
TGTGCCAGCAGTTTAACAGGGGGTTACACTGAAGCTTTCTTT
CASSLTGGYTEAFF
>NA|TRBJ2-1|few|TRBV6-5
TGTGCCAGCAGTTACTCCCGGGACATCCACAATGAGCAGTTCTTC
CASSYSRDIHNEQFF
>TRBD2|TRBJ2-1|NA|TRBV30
TGTGCCTGGAGTAACAGTACGTGGGCGGGAGGGCCCGGGTCCTACAATGAGCAGTTCTTC
CAWSNSTWAGGPGSYNEQFF
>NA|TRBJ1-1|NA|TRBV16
NA
CASSLRAGGDTEAFF
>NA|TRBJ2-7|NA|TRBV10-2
TGCGCCAGCGGGGGAGTTCAGTATGACGAGCAGTACTTC
CASGGVQYDEQYF
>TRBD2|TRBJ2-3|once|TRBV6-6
TGTGCCAGCAGTAGATCTCTAGCGGGGGGCATAGATACGCAGTATTTT
CASSRSLAGGIDTQYF
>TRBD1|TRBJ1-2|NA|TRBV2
TGTGCCAGCAGTGAAGCTCCCCGCGGGCAGGGGGCGTCTGGCTACACCTTC
CASSEAPRGQGASGYTF
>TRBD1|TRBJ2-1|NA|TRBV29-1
TGCAGCGTGTATCCAGCCGGGACAGGGGTTTACAATGAGCAGTTCTTC
CSVYPAGTGVYNEQFF
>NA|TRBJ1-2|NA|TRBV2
TGTGCCAGCACTGGAACCCAGTTCAAGGGCTACACCTTC
CASTGTQFKGYTF
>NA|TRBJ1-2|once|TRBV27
TGTGCCAGCAGTCTTCTTGGGGGGACCTATGGCTACACCTTC
CASSLLGGTYGYTF
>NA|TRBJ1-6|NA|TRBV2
TGTGCCAGCACCCGGGTTGATTCACCCCTCCACTTT
CASTRVDSPLHF
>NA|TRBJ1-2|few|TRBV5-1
TGCGCCAGCAGCTTCGACACACAATACGGCTACACCTTC
CASSFDTQYGYTF